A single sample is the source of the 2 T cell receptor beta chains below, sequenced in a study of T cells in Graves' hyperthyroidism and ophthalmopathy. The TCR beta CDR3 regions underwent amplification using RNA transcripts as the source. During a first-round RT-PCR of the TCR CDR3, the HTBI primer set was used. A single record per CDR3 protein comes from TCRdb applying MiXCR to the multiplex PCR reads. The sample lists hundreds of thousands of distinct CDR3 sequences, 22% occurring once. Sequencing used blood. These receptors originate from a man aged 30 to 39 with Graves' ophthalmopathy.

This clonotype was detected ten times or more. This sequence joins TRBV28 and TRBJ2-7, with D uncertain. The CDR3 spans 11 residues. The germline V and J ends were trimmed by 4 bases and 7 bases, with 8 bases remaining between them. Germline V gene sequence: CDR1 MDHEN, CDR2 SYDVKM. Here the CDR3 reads CASSSSPEQYF. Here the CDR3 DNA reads TGTGCCAGCAGTTCCTCGCCTGAGCAGTACTTC.

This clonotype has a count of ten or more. CDR3 bases: TGTGCCAGCAGTGAAGAGGGAGGATTTAATGAAAAACTGTTTTTT. Its protein product is CASSEEGGFNEKLFF. This chain uses TRBV2 with TRBJ1-4; no reliable D call. CDR1 and CDR2 from the germline V gene are SNHLY and FYNNEI. V was shortened by 1 base and J by 4 bases, with 10 bases between the two germline ends. This CDR3 has 15 residues.